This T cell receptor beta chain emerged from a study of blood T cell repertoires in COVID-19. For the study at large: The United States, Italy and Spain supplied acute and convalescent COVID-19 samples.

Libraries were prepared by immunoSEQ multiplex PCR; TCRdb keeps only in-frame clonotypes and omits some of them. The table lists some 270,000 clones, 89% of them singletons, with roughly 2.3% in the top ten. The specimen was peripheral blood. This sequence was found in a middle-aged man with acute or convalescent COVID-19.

CDR3 DNA: TGTGCCAGCAGTCTGACTCTTGGAAACACCATATATTTT. Its protein is CASSLTLGNTIYF. The chain is built from TRBV12-3 or TRBV12-4 and TRBJ1-3, with no clear D. V lost 5 bases, J lost 3 bases, and 8 bases lay in between. This CDR3 comprises 13 residues.